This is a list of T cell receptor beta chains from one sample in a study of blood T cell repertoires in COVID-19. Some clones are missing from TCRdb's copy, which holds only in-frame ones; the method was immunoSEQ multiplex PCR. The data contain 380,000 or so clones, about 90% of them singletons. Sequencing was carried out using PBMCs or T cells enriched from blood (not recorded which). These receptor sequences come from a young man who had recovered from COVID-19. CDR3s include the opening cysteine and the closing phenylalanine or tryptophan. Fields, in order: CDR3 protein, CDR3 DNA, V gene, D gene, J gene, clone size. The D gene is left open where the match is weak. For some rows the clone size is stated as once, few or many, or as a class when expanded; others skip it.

CASSYSENRGYEQYF	TGTGCCAGCAGTTACTCTGAGAACAGGGGGTACGAGCAGTACTTC	TRBV6-5	TRBD1	TRBJ2-7	NA
CASSWYNPSRGHQYF	TGTGCCAGCAGTTGGTATAACCCCTCCAGGGGACATCAGTACTTC	TRBV6-2/TRBV6-3	NA	TRBJ2-7	NA
CASSLELDTYNEQFF	TGTGCCAGCAGCTTGGAACTAGATACCTACAATGAGCAGTTCTTC	TRBV5-5	NA	TRBJ2-1	NA
CASSRQGATVLGANVLTF	TGTGCCAGCAGTCGACAGGGGGCGACGGTATTAGGGGCCAACGTCCTGACTTTC	TRBV2	TRBD1	TRBJ2-6	NA
CSVGTGGETQYF	TGCAGCGTGGGGACTGGCGGAGAGACCCAGTACTTC	TRBV29-1	NA	TRBJ2-5	NA
CASSIIGADTEAFF	TGTGCCAGTAGTATTATAGGGGCGGACACTGAAGCTTTCTTT	TRBV19	NA	TRBJ1-1	NA
CASGHRYSNQPQHF	TGTGCCAGCGGTCACAGGTATAGCAATCAGCCCCAGCATTTT	TRBV2	NA	TRBJ1-5	once
CASSIQTGDAEKLFF	TGTGCCAGTAGTATCCAGACAGGGGACGCTGAAAAACTGTTTTTT	TRBV19	TRBD1	TRBJ1-4	NA
CAWSVGTFMNTEAFF	TGTGCCTGGAGTGTCGGGACTTTCATGAACACTGAAGCTTTCTTT	TRBV30	NA	TRBJ1-1	NA
CSLTGQGYTEAFF	TGCAGCCTCACGGGACAGGGCTACACTGAAGCTTTCTTT	TRBV29-1	TRBD1	TRBJ1-1	NA
CASSLAGIGNSPLHF	TGCGCCAGCAGCTTGGCGGGGATAGGGAATTCACCCCTCCACTTT	TRBV5-1	NA	TRBJ1-6	once
CASSLDGSSYEQYF	TGTGCCAGCAGCTTAGATGGCAGCTCCTACGAGCAGTACTTC	TRBV7-9	NA	TRBJ2-7	NA
CASGLNRYTGELFF	TGTGCTAGTGGCTTAAACAGGTACACCGGGGAGCTGTTTTTT	TRBV12-5	NA	TRBJ2-2	once
CASGSGGFYEQYF	TGTGCCAGCGGTAGCGGGGGGTTCTACGAGCAGTACTTC	TRBV27	TRBD2	TRBJ2-7	NA
CASSTGVYEQYF	TGCGCCAGCAGCACAGGGGTCTACGAGCAGTACTTC	TRBV5-1	TRBD1	TRBJ2-7	NA
CASSLKLAGGSSYEQYF	TGTGCCAGCAGCCTTAAACTAGCGGGGGGATCCTCCTACGAGCAGTACTTC	TRBV3-1/TRBV3-2	TRBD2	TRBJ2-7	NA
CASSYPPRGSDEQYF	TGCGCCAGCAGCTACCCCCCGAGGGGGTCGGATGAGCAGTACTTC	TRBV5-1	NA	TRBJ2-7	NA
CATSSDRANTEAFF	TGTGCCACCAGCAGCGACAGGGCGAACACTGAAGCTTTCTTT	TRBV15	TRBD1	TRBJ1-1	NA
CASSITGLTGETQYF	TGTGCCAGTAGTATTACGGGTCTAACCGGGGAGACCCAGTACTTC	TRBV19	NA	TRBJ2-5	NA
CAWSSVGAMGEQFF	TGTGCCTGGAGTTCCGTGGGGGCGATGGGTGAGCAGTTCTTC	TRBV30	NA	TRBJ2-1	NA
CSASAGQGRYSPLHF	TGCAGTGCTAGTGCCGGACAGGGAAGGTATTCACCCCTCCACTTT	TRBV20-1	TRBD1	TRBJ1-6	NA
CASSQDHGELFF	TGCGCCAGCAGCCAAGATCACGGGGAACTGTTTTTT	TRBV4-1	NA	TRBJ1-4	few
CASSRQGIQVGDGYTF	TGTGCCAGCAGTCGACAGGGGATCCAAGTTGGTGATGGCTACACCTTC	TRBV6-6	TRBD1	TRBJ1-2	NA
CASSLDQIPGYGYTF	TGTGCCAGCAGCTTAGATCAGATCCCTGGCTATGGCTACACCTTC	TRBV7-6	NA	TRBJ1-2	many
CASREPGGNEQYF	TGTGCCAGCAGGGAGCCAGGGGGCAACGAGCAGTACTTC	TRBV2	TRBD1	TRBJ2-7	once
CASSSKRGYDNEKLFF	TGTGCCAGCTCATCTAAGCGGGGGTACGATAATGAAAAACTGTTTTTT	TRBV18	NA	TRBJ1-4	NA